A single TCR beta chain is shown here with its context. This sample was included in a study of blood T cell repertoires in COVID-19. The overall study: Samples of COVID-19 (acute and convalescent) were obtained from the United States, Italy and Spain.

With 4 bases removed from V and 2 bases from J, the gap between germline ends came to 18 bases. This CDR3 contains 16 residues. Per the germline V gene, CDR1 is SGHNT and CDR2 is YYREEE (reference sequence). Original methodology: Estimates of nucleated cell counts were drawn from the amplification of reference gene primers. Clones were read by immunoSEQ multiplex PCR, and TCRdb kept only the in-frame ones, dropping some. V, J and clone size derive from that table, while D and trimming were established from the DNA sequence. The sample has 150,000 to 200,000 clones, roughly 87% seen once; the top ten hold 1.6%.

This clonotype was obtained from a woman between 45 and 60 years old with acute or convalescent COVID-19. The chain couples TRBV5-4 to TRBJ2-5, with a tentative D call TRBD2 (6 bases). Sequencing input: peripheral blood. CDR3 in amino acids: CASSPAGGMGQETQYF. In nucleotides, the CDR3 is TGTGCCAGCAGCCCTGCAGGCGGGATGGGGCAAGAGACCCAGTACTTC.